This is a list of T cell receptor beta chains from one sample in a study of blood T cell repertoires in COVID-19. Clones were read by immunoSEQ multiplex PCR, and TCRdb kept only the in-frame ones, dropping some. The sample records 100,000 or so clones, over 80% being singletons. The sample taken for sequencing was peripheral blood. Source of these receptors: a woman between 50 and 59 years old in a cohort sampled during active COVID-19. CDR3s include the opening cysteine and the closing phenylalanine or tryptophan. D genes are given only for firm matches. Clone size is given for some rows only: seen once, a few or many times, or a class if the clone is expanded.

TRBD2 | TRBJ2-7 | NA | TRBV11-2 | TGTGCCAGCAGCCTTCGTTCGATCGCGGGGGGCCCCTCCTACGAGCAGTACTTC | CASSLRSIAGGPSYEQYF
NA | TRBJ2-5 | NA | TRBV3-1/TRBV3-2 | TGTGCCAGCAGCCAAGCGGGGTCGCGAGAGACCCAGTACTTC | CASSQAGSRETQYF
TRBD2 | TRBJ2-1 | NA | TRBV28 | TGTGCCAGCAGTTTTCCCCGGACTAGCGGGAGCTACAATGAGCAGTTCTTC | CASSFPRTSGSYNEQFF
TRBD1 | TRBJ1-2 | NA | TRBV30 | TGTGCCTGGGGCCGAGACAGGGGCCTACGCTACACCTTC | CAWGRDRGLRYTF
NA | TRBJ1-1 | NA | TRBV6-2/TRBV6-3 | TGTGCCAGCAGTTCCTATGGACAGAACACTGAAGCTTTCTTT | CASSSYGQNTEAFF
NA | TRBJ2-7 | NA | TRBV5-1 | TGCGCCAGCAGCTCCCAGGGTTACGAGCAGTACTTC | CASSSQGYEQYF
NA | TRBJ2-7 | once | TRBV10-3 | TGTGCCATCAGTGCTTCTCACGGGTCTCGCGAGCAGTACTTC | CAISASHGSREQYF
NA | TRBJ2-7 | once | TRBV21-1 | TGTGCCAGCAGCACTCGGTTAAGGCGGGACGAGCAGTACTTC | CASSTRLRRDEQYF
TRBD1 | TRBJ2-7 | NA | TRBV9 | TGTGCCAGCAGCGTGGGACAGGGCTTGATCCCCTACGAGCAGTACTTC | CASSVGQGLIPYEQYF
NA | TRBJ2-7 | NA | TRBV28 | TGTGCCAGCAGCCCTCCGGACAGCTCCTACGAGCAGTACTTC | CASSPPDSSYEQYF
NA | TRBJ2-1 | NA | TRBV3-1/TRBV3-2 | TGTGCCAGCAGCCAAGATTTTAATTCCTACAATGAGCAGTTCTTC | CASSQDFNSYNEQFF
TRBD2 | TRBJ2-3 | NA | TRBV10-3 | TGTGCCATCAGAGATAGCGGGAGCCCAGATACGCAGTATTTT | CAIRDSGSPDTQYF
TRBD2 | TRBJ2-3 | NA | TRBV28 | TGTGCCAGCAGTCCTCCACGAAAGCGGGAGCCTCGCAGGTATACGCAGTATTTT | CASSPPRKREPRRYTQYF
TRBD2 | TRBJ2-5 | NA | TRBV7-7 | TGTGCTAGCAGCCTGAACCCCCCCTCTAGCGGGAGTGAGACCCAGTACTTC | CASSLNPPSSGSETQYF
NA | TRBJ2-2 | NA | TRBV7-9 | TGTGCCAGCAGCTTGGCGGGGATTACCGGGGAGCTGTTTTTT | CASSLAGITGELFF
NA | TRBJ2-5 | NA | TRBV7-9 | TGTGCCAGCAGCTATACAGGCCTTAAGGAGACCCAGTACTTC | CASSYTGLKETQYF
NA | TRBJ2-1 | NA | TRBV7-2 | TGTGCCAGCAGCATCAGTGCATGGCAGGGGCCGGGCAATGAGCAGTTCTTC | CASSISAWQGPGNEQFF
TRBD1 | TRBJ2-4 | NA | TRBV6-2/TRBV6-3 | TGTGCCAGCAGCCCCATGTTGGACAGGGGAGTGATTGGTGGAAACATTCAGTACTTC | CASSPMLDRGVIGGNIQYF
TRBD2 | TRBJ2-7 | NA | TRBV3-1/TRBV3-2 | TGTGCCAGCAGCCCTAGCGGGCCTAACTACGAGCAGTACTTC | CASSPSGPNYEQYF
NA | TRBJ2-4 | NA | TRBV7-2 | TGTGCCAGCAGCTTGATGGGGCAGCGACAGTACTTC | CASSLMGQRQYF
NA | TRBJ1-2 | few | TRBV4-1 | TGCGCCAGCAGCCAACCGATGGGGGGTGGCTACACCTTC | CASSQPMGGGYTF
NA | TRBJ2-5 | NA | TRBV4-1 | TGCGCCAGCAGCCAAGATGAAGCGAGCGGACGTAGAGGAGAGACCCAGTACTTC | CASSQDEASGRRGETQYF
NA | TRBJ2-3 | NA | TRBV28 | TGTGCCAGCAGGGGGTACAGGGTTAGCGATACGCAGTATTTT | CASRGYRVSDTQYF
NA | TRBJ2-2 | NA | TRBV7-9 | TGTGCCAGTAGAACAGGGTCCACCGGGGAGCTGTTTTTT | CASRTGSTGELFF
NA | TRBJ1-4 | NA | TRBV6-5 | TGTGCCAGCAGGGCCTCTAATGAAAAACTGTTTTTT | CASRASNEKLFF
NA | TRBJ2-1 | NA | TRBV3-1/TRBV3-2 | TGTGCCAGCAGCCAAGATTTGGTAGTTTCCGAGCAGTTCTTC | CASSQDLVVSEQFF
NA | TRBJ1-3 | NA | TRBV6-5 | TGTGCCAGCAGGGACAGCACTGGAAACACCATATATTTT | CASRDSTGNTIYF
NA | TRBJ2-2 | NA | TRBV4-1 | TGCGCCAGCAGCCAAGAAGGCCACCCGGGGGCCGGGGAGCTGTTTTTT | CASSQEGHPGAGELFF
NA | TRBJ2-1 | NA | TRBV6-5 | TGTGCCAGCAGGCGGGACTCAAACTATGAGCAGTTCTTC | CASRRDSNYEQFF
TRBD1 | TRBJ2-5 | NA | TRBV7-9 | TGTGCCAGCAGCCCCCGACAGGGGCGAGAGACCCAGTACTTC | CASSPRQGRETQYF
TRBD1 | TRBJ1-2 | NA | TRBV9 | TGTGCCAGCAGCGTCCAGGGGGCTGGCTACACCTTC | CASSVQGAGYTF
NA | TRBJ2-2 | few | TRBV6-5 | TGTGCCAGCGGGAGGACAGGATTTACCGGGGAGCTGTTTTTT | CASGRTGFTGELFF
TRBD2 | TRBJ2-7 | NA | TRBV11-2 | TGTGCCAGCACCCGCTCGACTAGCGGCTCCTACGAGCAGTACTTC | CASTRSTSGSYEQYF
NA | TRBJ1-3 | NA | TRBV7-6 | TGTGCCAGCAGCTTAGCGTGGCAGGGCTCTGGAAACACCATATATTTT | CASSLAWQGSGNTIYF
NA | TRBJ1-2 | NA | TRBV4-2 | TGTGCCAGCAGCCCCCGGGAATCGGGCTATGGCTACACCTTC | CASSPRESGYGYTF
NA | TRBJ1-3 | NA | TRBV24-1 | TGTGCCACCAGTGATTCCGGCCCCGGAGGAATCCAGTATTTT | CATSDSGPGGIQYF
NA | TRBJ2-2 | NA | TRBV6-4 | TGTGCCAGCAGTGGTTCGGGCACCGGGGAGCTGTTTTTT | CASSGSGTGELFF
NA | TRBJ2-7 | NA | TRBV4-1 | TGCGCCAGCAGCCAACCTACCAGGGCGTACGAGCAGTACTTC | CASSQPTRAYEQYF
NA | TRBJ2-3 | NA | TRBV3-1/TRBV3-2 | TGTGCCAGCAGCCAATTTACAGTTGGCACAGATACGCAGTATTTT | CASSQFTVGTDTQYF
NA | TRBJ1-2 | NA | TRBV3-1/TRBV3-2 | TGTGCCAGCAGCCAACGGGGGGCGGTAGGTGGCTACACCTTC | CASSQRGAVGGYTF
TRBD1 | TRBJ1-3 | NA | TRBV28 | TGTGCCAGCAGTTTAAACAGGGGCGGAAACACCATATATTTT | CASSLNRGGNTIYF
TRBD2 | TRBJ2-5 | NA | TRBV28 | TGTGCCAGCAGTTTGGCTAGCGGGATTACGGAGACCCAGTACTTC | CASSLASGITETQYF
NA | TRBJ2-7 | NA | TRBV30 | TGTGCCTGGAAAACGGGGAACGAATACGAGCAGTACTTC | CAWKTGNEYEQYF
NA | TRBJ1-5 | NA | TRBV5-1 | TGCGCCAGCAGCTTCAACCCCGGGCAGCCCCAGCATTTT | CASSFNPGQPQHF
NA | TRBJ2-3 | once | TRBV29-1 | TGCAGCGTGACGACTGGCGCGGGGAGCACAGATACGCAGTATTTT | CSVTTGAGSTDTQYF
NA | TRBJ2-7 | NA | TRBV5-6 | TGTGCCAGCAGCTTTCAGGGGCCTGCCTACGAGCAGTACTTC | CASSFQGPAYEQYF
NA | TRBJ2-5 | NA | TRBV19 | TGTGCCAGTAGGGGGAGTCCTCCCCAAGAGACCCAGTACTTC | CASRGSPPQETQYF
NA | TRBJ1-2 | NA | TRBV19 | TGTGCCAGTAGCCCCCAAGGGTCAGGGAATACCGTTAACTATGGCTACACCTTC | CASSPQGSGNTVNYGYTF
TRBD1 | TRBJ1-1 | NA | TRBV18 | TGTGCCAGCTCTCTCGGGACAGGGAACACTGAAGCTTTCTTT | CASSLGTGNTEAFF
TRBD1 | TRBJ1-1 | once | TRBV6-6 | TGTGCCAGCAGTACGACAGGGGGCAAAGCTTTCTTT | CASSTTGGKAFF
TRBD1 | TRBJ2-7 | NA | TRBV7-9 | TGTGCCAGCAGCTTAGGGGACAGGGCAAGGGACGAGCAGTACTTC | CASSLGDRARDEQYF
NA | TRBJ1-5 | NA | TRBV2 | TGTGCCAGCAGTGACTCTGACACCCCAGCAGGGCAGCCCCAGCATTTT | CASSDSDTPAGQPQHF
NA | TRBJ2-7 | NA | TRBV7-9 | TGTGCCAGCAGCGGGGCCCAGGGCGGTCAATACGAGCAGTACTTC | CASSGAQGGQYEQYF
TRBD2 | TRBJ2-1 | once | TRBV18 | TGTGCCAGCTCACCACCTGGCGGGAGCTCCTACAATGAGCAGTTCTTC | CASSPPGGSSYNEQFF
NA | TRBJ2-7 | NA | TRBV6-5 | TGTGCCAGCAGTTACTCAGGGGCTCAACGTCGAGAGCAGTACTTC | CASSYSGAQRREQYF
NA | TRBJ1-1 | NA | TRBV21-1 | TGTGCCAGCAGCAACTTGCAGGGGACGAACACTGAAGCTTTCTTT | CASSNLQGTNTEAFF
TRBD1 | TRBJ1-4 | NA | TRBV2 | TGTGCCAGCAGTGAACTGGGGACAGTTAATAATGAAAAACTGTTTTTT | CASSELGTVNNEKLFF
TRBD2 | TRBJ2-1 | NA | TRBV6-5 | TGTGCCAGCAGTTACACTAGCGACATCTACAATGAGCAGTTCTTC | CASSYTSDIYNEQFF
NA | TRBJ1-5 | NA | TRBV10-2 | TGCGCCAGCAGTGTTAACCTAGGGAGGCAGCCCCAGCATTTT | CASSVNLGRQPQHF
NA | TRBJ2-1 | NA | TRBV19 | TGTGCCAGTAGTATGGCGTTGGGGGGCTACAATGAGCAGTTCTTC | CASSMALGGYNEQFF